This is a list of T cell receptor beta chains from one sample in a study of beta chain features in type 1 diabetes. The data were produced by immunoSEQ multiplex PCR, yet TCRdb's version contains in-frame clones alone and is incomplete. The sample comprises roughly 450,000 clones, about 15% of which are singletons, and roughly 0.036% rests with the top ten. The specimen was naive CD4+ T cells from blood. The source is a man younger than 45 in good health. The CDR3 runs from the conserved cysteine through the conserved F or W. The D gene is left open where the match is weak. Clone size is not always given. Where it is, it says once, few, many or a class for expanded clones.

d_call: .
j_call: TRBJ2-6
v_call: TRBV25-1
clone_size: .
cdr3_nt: TGTGCCAGCGAGGCTCATAGCTCTGGGGCCAACGTCCTGACTTTC
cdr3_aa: CASEAHSSGANVLTF

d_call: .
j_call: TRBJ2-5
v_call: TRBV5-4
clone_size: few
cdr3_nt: TGTGCCAGCAGCTCTAGACTAGTACAAGAGACCCAGTACTTC
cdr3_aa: CASSSRLVQETQYF

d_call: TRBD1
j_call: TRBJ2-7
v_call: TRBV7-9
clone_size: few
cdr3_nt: TGTGCCAGCAGCCCCGCGGGACAGGGGAGACCTTTGCTCTACGAGCAGTACTTC
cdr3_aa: CASSPAGQGRPLLYEQYF

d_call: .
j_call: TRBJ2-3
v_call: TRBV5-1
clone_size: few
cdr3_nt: TGCGCCAGCAGCTTCTACCGAGGGGATACGCAGTATTTT
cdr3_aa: CASSFYRGDTQYF

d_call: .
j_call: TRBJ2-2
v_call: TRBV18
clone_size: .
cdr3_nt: TGTGCCAGCTCACCAGGACCTACCGGGGAGCTGTTTTTT
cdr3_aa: CASSPGPTGELFF

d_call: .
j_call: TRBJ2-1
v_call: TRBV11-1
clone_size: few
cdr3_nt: TGTGCCAGCAGCTTAGGAAGGGCGGGCTCCTACAATGAGCAGTTCTTC
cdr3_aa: CASSLGRAGSYNEQFF

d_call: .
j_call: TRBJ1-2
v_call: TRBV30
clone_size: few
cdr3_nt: TGTGCCTGGACCCCATGGGGGATCGCGAATCGCTACACCTTC
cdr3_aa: CAWTPWGIANRYTF

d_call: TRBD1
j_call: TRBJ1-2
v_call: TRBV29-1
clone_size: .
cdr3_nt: TGCAGCGTTGACAAACGACAGGGCGGTTCCTATGGCTACACCTTC
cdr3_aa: CSVDKRQGGSYGYTF

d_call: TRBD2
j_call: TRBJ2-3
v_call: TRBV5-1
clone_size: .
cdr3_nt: TGCGCCAGCAGGGGACTAGCGGGAGTAGGAGATACGCAGTATTTT
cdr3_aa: CASRGLAGVGDTQYF

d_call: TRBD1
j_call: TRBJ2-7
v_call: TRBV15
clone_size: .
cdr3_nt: TGTGCCACCAGCAGGAGGACAGGAGGCTACGAGCAGTACTTC
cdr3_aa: CATSRRTGGYEQYF

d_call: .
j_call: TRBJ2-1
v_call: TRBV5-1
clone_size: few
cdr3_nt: TGCGCCAGCAGCTTGCAGGGGAGTGAGCAGTTCTTC
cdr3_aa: CASSLQGSEQFF

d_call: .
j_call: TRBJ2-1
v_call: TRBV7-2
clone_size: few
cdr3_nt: TGTGCCAGCAGCTTAGTTACCAATGAGCAGTTCTTC
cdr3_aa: CASSLVTNEQFF

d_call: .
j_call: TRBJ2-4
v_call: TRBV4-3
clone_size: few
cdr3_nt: TGCGCCAGCAGCCCATCAGGGGGGAAAAACATTCAGTACTTC
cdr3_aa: CASSPSGGKNIQYF

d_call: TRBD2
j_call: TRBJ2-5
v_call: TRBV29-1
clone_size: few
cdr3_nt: TGCAGCGCCCGACGGCCGAGCGGGAGTGGGGGAGAGACCCAGTACTTC
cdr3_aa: CSARRPSGSGGETQYF

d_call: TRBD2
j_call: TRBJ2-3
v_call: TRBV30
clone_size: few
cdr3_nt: TGTGCCTGGAGTGACTGGGAGGAGCCGGGACTAGCGGGAGTAACAGATACGCAGTATTTT
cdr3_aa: CAWSDWEEPGLAGVTDTQYF

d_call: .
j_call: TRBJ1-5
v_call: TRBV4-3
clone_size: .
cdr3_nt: TGCGCCAGCAGCCAAGACGTTGGTCAGCCCCAGCATTTT
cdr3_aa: CASSQDVGQPQHF

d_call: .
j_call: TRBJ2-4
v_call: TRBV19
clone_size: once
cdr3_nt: TGTGCCAGTACCAGCCGGGACATTCAGTACTTC
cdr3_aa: CASTSRDIQYF

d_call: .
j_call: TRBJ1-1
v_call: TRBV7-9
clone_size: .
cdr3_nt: TGTGCCAGCATCCTTTTGGGCGGTAACACTGAAGCTTTCTTT
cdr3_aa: CASILLGGNTEAFF

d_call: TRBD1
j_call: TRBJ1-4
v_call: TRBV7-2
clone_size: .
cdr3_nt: TGTGCCAGCAGGCAACGGAGGGGGCAGGAAAAACTGTTTTTT
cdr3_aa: CASRQRRGQEKLFF

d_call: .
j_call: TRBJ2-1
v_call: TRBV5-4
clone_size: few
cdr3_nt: TGTGCCAGCAGCTTGGGACTGAGCTCCTACAATGAGCAGTTCTTC
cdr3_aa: CASSLGLSSYNEQFF

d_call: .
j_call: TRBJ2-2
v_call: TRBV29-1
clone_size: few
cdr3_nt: TGCAGCGTTGGAAGGGACCGAAACACCGGGGAGCTGTTTTTT
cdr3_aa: CSVGRDRNTGELFF

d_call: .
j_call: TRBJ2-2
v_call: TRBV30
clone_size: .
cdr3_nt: TGTGCCTGCAGTAGGGGTAACACCGGGGAGCTGTTTTTT
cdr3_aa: CACSRGNTGELFF

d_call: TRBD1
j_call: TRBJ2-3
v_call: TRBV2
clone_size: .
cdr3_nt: TGTGCCAGCAGATGGGACAGTGCTAGCACAGATACGCAGTATTTT
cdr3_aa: CASRWDSASTDTQYF

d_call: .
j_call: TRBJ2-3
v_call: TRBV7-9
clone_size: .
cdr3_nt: TGTGCCAGCAGCTCGGACAGCTCTACCTCGATGTCGACAGATACGCAGTATTTT
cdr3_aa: CASSSDSSTSMSTDTQYF

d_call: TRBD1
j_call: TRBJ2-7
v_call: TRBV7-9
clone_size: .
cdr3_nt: TGTGCCAGCAGCACAAGACAACGGGACAGGCTCGACTTC
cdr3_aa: CASSTRQRDRLDF

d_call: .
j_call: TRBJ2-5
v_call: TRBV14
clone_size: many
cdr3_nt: TGTGCCAGCAGCCAAGATGTCAGGGCCGTCTACTTC
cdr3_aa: CASSQDVRAVYF

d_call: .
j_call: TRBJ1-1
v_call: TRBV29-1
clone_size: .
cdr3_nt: TGCAGCGTTGAAGGCACAGGGCTCACTGAAGCTTTCTTT
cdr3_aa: CSVEGTGLTEAFF

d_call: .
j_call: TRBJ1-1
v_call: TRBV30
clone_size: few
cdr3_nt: TGTGGGGCCGTCCACACTGAAGCTTTCTTT
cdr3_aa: CGAVHTEAFF

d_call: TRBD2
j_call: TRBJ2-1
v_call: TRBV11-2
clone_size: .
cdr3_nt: TGTGCCAGCAGTAGGACTAGCGGGGATTCCTACAATGAGCAGTTCTTC
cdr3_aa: CASSRTSGDSYNEQFF

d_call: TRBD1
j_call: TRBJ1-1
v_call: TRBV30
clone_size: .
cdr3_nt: TGTGCCTCCATCGCCGGGACAGGACTGATTGGGGCTTTCTTT
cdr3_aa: CASIAGTGLIGAFF

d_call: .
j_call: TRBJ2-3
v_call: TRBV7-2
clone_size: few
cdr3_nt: TGTGCCAGCAGCTTAGGACAGTCTAGCACAGATACGCAGTATTTT
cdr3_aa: CASSLGQSSTDTQYF

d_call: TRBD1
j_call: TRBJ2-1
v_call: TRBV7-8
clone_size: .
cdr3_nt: TGTGCCAGCAGCGAGACAGGGAGCAATGAGCAGTTCTTC
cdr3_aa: CASSETGSNEQFF

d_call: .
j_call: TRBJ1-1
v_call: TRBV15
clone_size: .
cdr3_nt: TGTGCCACCAGCAGAGAAGGATCTAAGTTCACTGAAGCTTTCTTT
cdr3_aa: CATSREGSKFTEAFF